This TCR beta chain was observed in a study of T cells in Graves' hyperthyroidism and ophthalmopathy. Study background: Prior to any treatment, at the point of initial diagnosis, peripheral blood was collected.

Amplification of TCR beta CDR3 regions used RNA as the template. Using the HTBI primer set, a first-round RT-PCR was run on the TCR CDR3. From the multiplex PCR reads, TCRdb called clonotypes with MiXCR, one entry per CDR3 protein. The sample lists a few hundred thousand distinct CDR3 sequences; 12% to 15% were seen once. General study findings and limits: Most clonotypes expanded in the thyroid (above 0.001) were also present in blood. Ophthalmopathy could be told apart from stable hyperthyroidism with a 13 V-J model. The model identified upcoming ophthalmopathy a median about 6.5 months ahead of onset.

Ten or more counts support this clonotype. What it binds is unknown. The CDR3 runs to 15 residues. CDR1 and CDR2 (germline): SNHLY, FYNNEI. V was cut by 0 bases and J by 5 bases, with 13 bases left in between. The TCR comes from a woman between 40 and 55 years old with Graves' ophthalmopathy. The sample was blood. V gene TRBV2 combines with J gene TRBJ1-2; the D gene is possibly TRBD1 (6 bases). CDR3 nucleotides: TGTGCCAGCAGTGAAGCCGGACAGAGGGGTTATGGCTACACCTTC. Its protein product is CASSEAGQRGYGYTF. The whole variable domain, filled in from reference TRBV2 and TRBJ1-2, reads EPEVTQTPSHQVTQMGQEVILRCVPISNHLYFYWYRQILGQKVEFLVSFYNNEISEKSEIFDDQFSVERPDGSNFTLKIRSTKLEDSAMYFCASSEAGQRGYGYTFGSGTRLTVV.